These T cell receptor beta chains were read from a single sample in a study of circulating CD8 cells and anti-PD-1 response in melanoma. In TCRdb, the reads were re-called with MiXCR into one record per CDR3 protein. This table has several hundred distinct CDR3 sequences, roughly 8% appearing once. The sequencing here drew on CD8+ T cells from PBMCs, taken at baseline or after one month of anti-PD-1 therapy (not recorded which). The origin of the receptors is a human donor with melanoma. Each CDR3 is given with its conserved first and last residue. Fields, in order: J gene, clone size, D gene, V gene, CDR3 protein, CDR3 DNA. A D gene is named only where the DNA matches it firmly. The size entry gives once, few, many, or a class for an expanded clone.

j_call: TRBJ2-7
clone_size: medium-sized
d_call: -
v_call: TRBV2
cdr3_aa: CASSEAWGAYEQYF
cdr3_nt: TGTGCCAGCAGTGAAGCTTGGGGCGCCTACGAGCAGTACTTC

j_call: TRBJ2-1
clone_size: medium-sized
d_call: -
v_call: TRBV5-5
cdr3_aa: CASSPGGRGLYNEQFF
cdr3_nt: TGTGCCAGCAGCCCCGGGGGGCGGGGCCTTTACAATGAGCAGTTCTTC

j_call: TRBJ2-1
clone_size: medium-sized
d_call: -
v_call: TRBV12-3/TRBV12-4
cdr3_aa: CASGISETYYNEQFF
cdr3_nt: TGTGCCAGCGGGATTTCAGAAACCTACTACAATGAGCAGTTCTTC

j_call: TRBJ2-6
clone_size: medium-sized
d_call: -
v_call: TRBV7-9
cdr3_aa: CASSRRPVQGRYGANVLTF
cdr3_nt: TGTGCCAGCAGCCGACGCCCCGTGCAGGGGAGGTACGGGGCCAACGTCCTGACTTTC

j_call: TRBJ2-7
clone_size: medium-sized
d_call: TRBD1
v_call: TRBV27
cdr3_aa: CASSPRWEMPGQGAYEQYF
cdr3_nt: TGTGCCAGCAGTCCCCGATGGGAAATGCCGGGACAGGGGGCTTACGAGCAGTACTTC